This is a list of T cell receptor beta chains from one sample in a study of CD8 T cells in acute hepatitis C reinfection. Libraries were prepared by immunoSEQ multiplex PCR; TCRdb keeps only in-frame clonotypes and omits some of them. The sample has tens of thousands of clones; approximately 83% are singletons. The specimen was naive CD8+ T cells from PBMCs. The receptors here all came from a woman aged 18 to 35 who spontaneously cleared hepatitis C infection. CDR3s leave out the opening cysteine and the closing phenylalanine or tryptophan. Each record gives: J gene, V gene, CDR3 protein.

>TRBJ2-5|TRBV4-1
ASSHLTGEETQY
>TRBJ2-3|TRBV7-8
ASSLLAGVGDTQY
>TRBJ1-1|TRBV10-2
ASKGQAITEAF
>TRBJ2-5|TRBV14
ASSQDEAIQETQY
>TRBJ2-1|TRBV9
ASSTRALAADYNEQF
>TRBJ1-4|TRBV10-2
ASSGQGGLNEKLF
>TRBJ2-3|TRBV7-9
ASSPYIADTQY
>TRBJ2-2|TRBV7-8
ASSFLWVPDGQDVGTGELF
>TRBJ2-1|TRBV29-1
SVDFRSNEQF
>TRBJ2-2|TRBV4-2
ASSGDTGELF
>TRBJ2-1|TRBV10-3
AISEWSFDEQF
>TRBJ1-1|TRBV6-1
ASSEGQGAPNEVF
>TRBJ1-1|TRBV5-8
ASSLRLGTLQNTEAF
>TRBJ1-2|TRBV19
ASSEWVLRTAYGYT
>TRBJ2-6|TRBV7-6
ASSHDISSGANVLT
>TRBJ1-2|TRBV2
LGGGGYGYT
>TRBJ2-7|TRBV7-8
ASSSPGQGFYEQY
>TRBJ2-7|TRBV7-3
ASSLNPSGRNEQY
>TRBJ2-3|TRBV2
ASSEPSYTDTQY
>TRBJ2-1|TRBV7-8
ASSLAVLAGGSHNEQF
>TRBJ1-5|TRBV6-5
ASSSTGVWPQH
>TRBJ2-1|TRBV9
ASSVTSGANEQF
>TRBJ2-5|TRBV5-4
ASSLVVGSQETQY
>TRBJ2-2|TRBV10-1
ASTNRLYTGELF
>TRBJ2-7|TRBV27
ASGGTSGTYEQY
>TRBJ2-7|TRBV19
ASSIGAGQYEQY